This TCR beta chain emerged from a study of blood T cell repertoires in COVID-19. Study at large: Sample material is recorded as cDNA or gDNA derived from T cells, B-cell-depleted T cells, or PBMCs.

Trimming left V 6 bases short and J 2 bases short, with 18 bases between. Germline loops: CDR1 LGHNT, CDR2 FRNRAP. This CDR3 has 16 residues. For recovered donors of Cohort 3, there were two negative PCRs, clearance, or symptom resolution. Here immunoSEQ multiplex PCR was the method, and the copy in TCRdb shows in-frame clones only, minus some. The sample holds about 470,000 clones, roughly 90% seen once. The specimen was PBMCs or T cells enriched from blood (not recorded which). This receptor was identified in a woman aged 18-35 years who had recovered from COVID-19. The chain has TRBV12-5 and TRBJ2-3; the D gene is possibly TRBD2 (6 bases). The CDR3 coding sequence is TGTGCTAGTGGACGTCCGGGGGAGGATGCCACAGATACGCAGTATTTT. Amino acid sequence: CASGRPGEDATDTQYF.